The 21 T cell receptor beta chains presented below share a single source sample, sequenced in a study of T cell responses to AZD1222 COVID-19 vaccine. Sequencing used immunoSEQ multiplex PCR; TCRdb keeps in-frame clones, though not all of them. Of roughly 120,000 clones in the sample, 92% were seen once. The sequences come from peripheral blood, collected 28 days after the second AZD1222 dose. Receptor source: an adult who received the AZD1222 COVID-19 vaccine.

The chain joins TRBV25-1 to TRBJ1-5; no clear D gene. Trimming stripped 4 bases from V and 8 bases from J, with 9 bases between. The CDR3 extends over 12 amino acids. Germline CDR1 reads MGHDK; CDR2 reads SYGVNS. This CDR3 reads CASSGEGEPQHF. In nucleotides, the CDR3 is TGTGCCAGCAGTGGGGAGGGTGAGCCCCAGCATTTT.

This clone was detected once. Other DNA sequences in the sample encode the same CDR3. The V and J genes are TRBV9 and TRBJ2-2; D unclear. From germline, CDR1 is SGDLS and CDR2 YYNGEE. This CDR3 has 12 amino acids. V lost 2 bases to trimming and J lost 2 bases, with 1 base between them. CDR3 in DNA: TGTGCCAGCAGCGTCAACACCGGGGAGCTGTTTTTT. Protein product: CASSVNTGELFF.

V usage is TRBV2 and J usage is TRBJ1-1; 7 positions match TRBD1. This CDR3 has 13 amino acids. Germline V gene lookup returns CDR1 SNHLY and CDR2 FYNNEI. Trimming took 6 bases from V and 4 from J; bases not matched to a gene: 5. CDR3 DNA sequence: TGTGCCAGCAGCGACAGGGTTTCCACTGAAGCTTTCTTT. Its protein product is CASSDRVSTEAFF.

This sequence joins TRBV12-2 and TRBJ2-7. TRBV12-2 is reported as a pseudogene. The CDR3 runs to 15 residues. The DNA of the CDR3 is TGTGCAAGTCGCTTACCCCTGAAATCAAGATACGAGCAGTACTTC. The encoded protein is CASRLPLKSRYEQYF.

The rearrangement joins TRBV24-1 to TRBJ1-1, with D hard to call. CDR1 is KGHDR and CDR2 is SFDVKD in the germline V gene. Between the trimmed V and J ends, which lost 2 bases and 5 bases, there was a span of 14 bases. This CDR3 is 15 amino acids long. For the CDR3, the DNA is TGTGCCACCAGTGATTCTCGGACTGGTAGTACTGAAGCTTTCTTT. It specifies CATSDSRTGSTEAFF.

The chain links TRBV5-6 to TRBJ1-2; D is undetermined. The CDR3 totals 15 residues. Germline values: CDR1 SGHDT, CDR2 YYEEEE. The V end was cut by 0 bases, the J end by 3 bases, with 12 bases between. For the CDR3, the DNA is TGTGCCAGCAGCTTGGTGTATGAGGTTCACTATGGCTACACCTTC. It is translated as CASSLVYEVHYGYTF.

The CDR3 bases are TGTGCCACCAGCAGGCGGGACTCAAGCACAGATACGCAGTATTTT. The encoded protein is CATSRRDSSTDTQYF. This chain uses TRBV15 with TRBJ2-3, with D perhaps TRBD2 (6 bases). Trimming pared 3 bases from V and 0 bases from J, leaving 10 bases between. CDR1 is LNHNV and CDR2 is YYDKDF in the germline V gene (reference sequence). The CDR3 extends over 15 amino acids.

This clone appeared a single time. Here the CDR3 DNA reads TGTGCCAGTAGTGAGGCTAGCGGGGGTACTTACAATGAGCAGTTCTTC. Protein: CASSEASGGTYNEQFF. The chain links TRBV19 to TRBJ2-1; 10 nucleotides match TRBD2. Losses at the gene ends were 5 bases for V and 4 bases for J; bases not matched to a gene: 8. CDR3 length: 16 amino acids. CDR1 is LNHDA, CDR2 SQIVND, per germline (reference sequence).

On this clone itself: The identical CDR3 is also encoded by other nucleotide sequences in the sample. This rearrangement joins TRBV28 to TRBJ1-1; D gene uncertain. The germline gives CDR1 MDHEN, CDR2 SYDVKM. Trimming removed 3 bases from V and 1 base from J, with 9 bases in between. This CDR3 has 14 amino acids. The CDR3 nucleotides are TGTGCCAGCAGTTTGGAACAGCCGAACACTGAAGCTTTCTTT. Translated, it gives CASSLEQPNTEAFF.

V gene TRBV6-5 combines with J gene TRBJ2-1; 7 bases align to TRBD2. V gave up 6 bases and J gave up 5 bases; unmatched junction bases: 10. The CDR3 spans 15 residues. Germline lookup yields CDR1 MNHEY and CDR2 SVGAGI. The CDR3 reads CASSSREADNNEQFF. The CDR3 DNA is TGTGCCAGCAGCTCACGGGAGGCCGATAACAATGAGCAGTTCTTC.

The sample holds one count of this clone. The chain links TRBV6-1 to TRBJ1-6, with D tentatively TRBD1 (6 bases). CDR3 length equals 17 residues. Trimming cost V 2 bases and J 4 bases, with 15 bases left between them. Germline CDR1 MNHNS, CDR2 SASEGT. Here the CDR3 reads CASSEWGAKGYNSPLHF. CDR3 DNA: TGTGCCAGCAGTGAATGGGGGGCCAAGGGGTATAATTCACCCCTCCACTTT.

In DNA, the CDR3 is TGTGCCAGCAGCCTTTCGGAGGGACTTCTCCTTGAGCAGTACTTC. This sequence encodes CASSLSEGLLLEQYF. This chain joins TRBV4-2 and TRBJ2-7; a possible D gene is TRBD2 (6 bases). The length of the CDR3 is 15 residues. Germline values: CDR1 LGHNA, CDR2 YNFKEQ. Between the trimmed V and J ends, which lost 4 bases and 7 bases, there was a span of 20 bases.

The genes are TRBV5-1 and TRBJ2-7; D might be TRBD1 or TRBD2, each matching 6 bases. Trimming shortened V by 4 bases and J by 2 bases, and 13 bases separated the two germline ends. This CDR3 spans 14 amino acids. Per germline, CDR1 SGHRS and CDR2 YFSETQ. The CDR3 nucleotides are TGCGCCAGCAGCCCTGGGGGCGGGACCTACGAGCAGTACTTC. Translating it yields CASSPGGGTYEQYF.

The chain has TRBV15 and TRBJ1-5; weak D call: TRBD1 (5 bases). Trimming stripped 7 bases from V and 1 base from J, with 11 bases between. The CDR3 sequence is 14 residues long. Germline V CDR1 and CDR2: LNHNV, YYDKDF (reference sequence). The CDR3 sequence: CATTVGVSNQPQHF. CDR3 nucleotides: TGTGCCACCACCGTGGGGGTAAGCAATCAGCCCCAGCATTTT.

This clone showed up just once. The CDR3: CASSTSGTSGRNEQFF. Here the CDR3 DNA reads TGTGCCAGCAGTACCTCCGGGACTAGCGGGCGCAATGAGCAGTTCTTC. This rearrangement joins TRBV25-1 to TRBJ2-1; TRBD2 matches at 12 bases. The CDR3 is made up of 16 amino acids. Trimming cost V 5 bases and J 6 bases; bases outside gene matches: 8. Per the germline V gene, CDR1 is MGHDK and CDR2 is SYGVNS.

The DNA of the CDR3 is TGTGCCAGCACTAGCGGGAGGGCCTCCTACAATGAGCAGTTCTTC. Residues: CASTSGRASYNEQFF. The V gene is TRBV2, the J gene TRBJ2-1; the match to TRBD2 covers 12 bases. Germline V gene lookup returns CDR1 SNHLY and CDR2 FYNNEI. V was clipped by 7 bases and J by 0 bases; unmatched bases: 1. CDR3 length: 15 amino acids.

The rearrangement joins TRBV28 to TRBJ1-2, with 10 bases fitting TRBD1. The junction had 2 bases not matched to a gene; V was cut back by 4 bases and J by 6 bases. Germline V gene lookup returns CDR1 MDHEN and CDR2 SYDVKM. The CDR3 sequence is 13 residues long. CDR3 DNA: TGTGCCAGCAGTTCCGGGACAGGGGATGGCTACACCTTC. It is translated as CASSSGTGDGYTF.

This sequence joins TRBV6-5 and TRBJ1-2; D might be TRBD1 (5 bases). The CDR3 contains 14 residues. Germline V gene sequence: CDR1 MNHEY, CDR2 SVGAGI. V was shortened by 4 bases and J by 4 bases, with 13 bases between the two germline ends. The CDR3 region is CASSSPVGGYGYTF. CDR3 nucleotides: TGTGCCAGCAGTTCTCCGGTGGGGGGCTATGGCTACACCTTC.

This chain joins TRBV27 and TRBJ2-7; 10 bases align to TRBD2. The CDR3 has 14 residues. With V trimmed by 7 bases and J by 3 bases, 6 bases remained unmatched. The germline V gene has CDR1 MNHEY and CDR2 SMNVEV (reference sequence). The CDR3 is CASKLAGLHYEQYF. The CDR3 DNA reads TGTGCCAGCAAACTAGCGGGACTACACTACGAGCAGTACTTC.

This clone has only one observation. V usage is TRBV28 and J usage is TRBJ1-1; tentative D call: TRBD1 (6 bases). The CDR3 contains 15 residues. Trimming shortened V by 5 bases and J by 1 base, and 14 bases separated the two germline ends. Germline V gives CDR1 MDHEN, CDR2 SYDVKM. CDR3 DNA sequence: TGTGCCAGCAGTCCCCAAGGACAGTCGAACACTGAAGCTTTCTTT. Its protein is CASSPQGQSNTEAFF.

This chain uses TRBV9 with TRBJ2-3; TRBD2 agrees at 14 bases. The V and J ends lost 4 bases and 3 bases, in that order; junction bases with no gene match: 13. CDR3 length: 19 amino acids. The V gene's germline CDR1 is SGDLS and CDR2 YYNGEE. The CDR3 region is CASSPSAGTSGSGTDTQYF. CDR3 DNA sequence: TGTGCCAGCAGCCCCTCCGCCGGGACTAGCGGGAGTGGAACAGATACGCAGTATTTT.